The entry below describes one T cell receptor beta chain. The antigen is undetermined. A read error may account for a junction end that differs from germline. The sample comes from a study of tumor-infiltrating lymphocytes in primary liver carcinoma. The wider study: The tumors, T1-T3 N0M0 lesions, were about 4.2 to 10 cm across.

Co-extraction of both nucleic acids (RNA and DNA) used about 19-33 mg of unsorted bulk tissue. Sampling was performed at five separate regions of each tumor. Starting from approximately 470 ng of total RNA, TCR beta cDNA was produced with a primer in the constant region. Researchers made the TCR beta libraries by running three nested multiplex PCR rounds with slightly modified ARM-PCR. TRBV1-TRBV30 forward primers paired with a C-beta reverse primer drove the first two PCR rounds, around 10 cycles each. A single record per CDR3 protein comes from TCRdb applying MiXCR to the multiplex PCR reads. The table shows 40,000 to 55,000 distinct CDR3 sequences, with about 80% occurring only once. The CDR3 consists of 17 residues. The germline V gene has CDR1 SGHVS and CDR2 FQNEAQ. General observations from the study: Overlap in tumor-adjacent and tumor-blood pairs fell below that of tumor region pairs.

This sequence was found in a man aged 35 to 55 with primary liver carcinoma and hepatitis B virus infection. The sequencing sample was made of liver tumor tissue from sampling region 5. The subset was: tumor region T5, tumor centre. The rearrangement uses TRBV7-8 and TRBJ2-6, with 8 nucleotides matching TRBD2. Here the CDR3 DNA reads TGTACCAGCAGCTTAGACGGGAGGGAGGCTGGGGCCAACGTCCTGGCTTTC. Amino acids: CTSSLDGREAGANVLAF.